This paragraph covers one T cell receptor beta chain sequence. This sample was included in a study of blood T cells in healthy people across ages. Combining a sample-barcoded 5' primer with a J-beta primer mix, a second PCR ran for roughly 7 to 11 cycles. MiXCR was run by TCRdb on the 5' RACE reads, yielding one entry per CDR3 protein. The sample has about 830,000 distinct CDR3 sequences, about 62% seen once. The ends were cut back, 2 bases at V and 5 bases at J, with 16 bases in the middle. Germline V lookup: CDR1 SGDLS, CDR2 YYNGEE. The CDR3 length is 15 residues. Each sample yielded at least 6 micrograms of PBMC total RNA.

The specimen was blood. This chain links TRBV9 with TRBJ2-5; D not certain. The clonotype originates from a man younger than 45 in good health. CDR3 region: CASSVGHGPRETQYF. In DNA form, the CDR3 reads TGTGCCAGCAGCGTGGGCCACGGCCCGAGGGAGACCCAGTACTTC.